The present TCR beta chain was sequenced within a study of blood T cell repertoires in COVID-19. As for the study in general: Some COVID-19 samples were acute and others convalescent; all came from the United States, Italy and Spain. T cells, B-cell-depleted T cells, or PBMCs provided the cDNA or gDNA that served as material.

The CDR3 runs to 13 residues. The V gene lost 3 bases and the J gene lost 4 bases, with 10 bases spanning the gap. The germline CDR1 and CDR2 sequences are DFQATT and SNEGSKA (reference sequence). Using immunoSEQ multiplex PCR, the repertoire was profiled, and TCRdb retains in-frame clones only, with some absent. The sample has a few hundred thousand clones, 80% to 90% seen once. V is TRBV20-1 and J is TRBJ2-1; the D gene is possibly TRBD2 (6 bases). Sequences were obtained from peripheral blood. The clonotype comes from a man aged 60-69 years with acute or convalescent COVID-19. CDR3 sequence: CSASPSAYNEQFF. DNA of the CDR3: TGCAGTGCTAGTCCTAGCGCATACAATGAGCAGTTCTTC.